These 14 T cell receptor beta chains were all obtained from the same sample, sequenced in a study of blood T cell repertoires in COVID-19. The data were produced by immunoSEQ multiplex PCR, yet TCRdb's version contains in-frame clones alone and is incomplete. In the table there are about 80,000 clones, approximately 80% of which are singletons. The sequenced sample was peripheral blood. Every receptor here comes from a man aged 80 or over with acute or convalescent COVID-19.

The CDR3 DNA sequence: TGTGCCAGCAGGACATCAACTAATGAAAAACTGTTTTTT. Residues: CASRTSTNEKLFF. The chain combines TRBV12-3 or TRBV12-4 with TRBJ1-4; D is uncertain. There are 13 residues in the CDR3. Trimming cost V 6 bases and J 0 bases, with 5 bases left between them.

The V gene is TRBV4-2, the J gene TRBJ2-1; maybe TRBD2 (5 bases). This CDR3 has 18 residues. Germline V lookup: CDR1 LGHNA, CDR2 YNFKEQ. The V gene lost 4 bases and the J gene lost 8 bases, with 27 bases spanning the gap. The CDR3 protein is CASSRSTLLGEGSDEQFF. The CDR3 DNA reads TGTGCCAGCAGCCGATCCACCCTACTAGGAGAGGGTTCTGATGAGCAGTTCTTC.

The chain recombines TRBV6-5 with TRBJ2-7; 7 positions agree with TRBD2. V lost 6 bases, J lost 2 bases, and 7 bases stayed unmatched. The CDR3 is 14 amino acids. Per the germline V gene, CDR1 is MNHEY and CDR2 is SVGAGI. In DNA, the CDR3 is TGTGCCAGCAGCCGGGACTATAGAACCTACGAGCAGTACTTC. It encodes CASSRDYRTYEQYF.

This chain joins TRBV11-2 and TRBJ2-4; 7 bases agree with TRBD1. The CDR3 length is 19 residues. CDR1 and CDR2 from the germline V gene are SGHAT and FQNNGV. V lost 0 bases and J lost 0; bases outside the gene matches: 11. CDR3 protein: CASSLDGTAGQLAKNIQYF. The CDR3 DNA reads as TGTGCCAGCAGCTTAGATGGGACAGCAGGGCAGCTAGCCAAAAACATTCAGTACTTC.

This sequence joins TRBV6-1 and TRBJ1-5; possibly TRBD1 for D (5 bases). The germline CDR1 and CDR2 sequences are MNHNS and SASEGT. Trimming cost V 2 bases and J 0 bases, with 8 bases left between them. This CDR3 is 15 amino acids long. CDR3 nucleotide sequence: TGTGCCAGCAGTGAACGGGGGATTAGCAATCAGCCCCAGCATTTT. This sequence encodes CASSERGISNQPQHF.

The rearrangement uses TRBV15 and TRBJ2-7, with a weak D call TRBD1 (6 bases). The CDR3 loop spans 13 amino acids. V gave up 0 bases and J gave up 4 bases, with 7 bases separating them. Germline CDR1 and CDR2: LNHNV and YYDKDF (reference sequence). The CDR3 here is CATSRERGYEQYF. The CDR3 DNA reads as TGTGCCACCAGCAGAGAGAGGGGGTACGAGCAGTACTTC.

The rearrangement links TRBV5-8 to TRBJ1-2; TRBD1 might be the D (5 bases). This CDR3 has 16 residues. CDR1 and CDR2 from the germline V gene are SGHTS and YDEGEE. The V gene lost 1 base and the J gene lost 4 bases, with 17 bases spanning the gap. The CDR3 is CASSLYVLDRAYGYTF. In DNA form, the CDR3 reads TGTGCCAGCAGCTTGTATGTTCTTGACAGAGCCTATGGCTACACCTTC.

The chain employs TRBV6-5 and TRBJ2-1; D not resolved. The germline V gene encodes CDR1 MNHEY and CDR2 SVGAGI. The V end lost 0 bases, the J end lost 5 bases, and 8 bases lay between the germline ends. The CDR3 spans 14 residues. This CDR3 is CASSYSRVNNEQFF. CDR3 DNA: TGTGCCAGCAGTTACTCCCGGGTAAACAATGAGCAGTTCTTC.

The chain uses TRBV5-1 and TRBJ2-5; the match to TRBD1 covers 10 bases. Germline lookup yields CDR1 SGHRS and CDR2 YFSETQ. V shed 4 bases, J shed 5 bases, and the junction held 8 bases outside the gene matches. This CDR3 is 15 amino acids long. The CDR3 region is CASSQKTGGSETQYF. The CDR3 DNA sequence: TGCGCCAGCAGCCAAAAGACAGGGGGCTCCGAGACCCAGTACTTC.

CDR3 DNA sequence: TGTGCCAGCAGCTTAGGACAGGGCCACGAGACCCAGTACTTC. Amino acid sequence: CASSLGQGHETQYF. J is TRBJ2-5 and V is TRBV11-3, with 7 bases identical to TRBD1. Germline V gene sequence: CDR1 SGHNT, CDR2 YENEEA. There are 14 residues in the CDR3. The V segment lost 1 base and the J segment 5 bases; nucleotides outside the gene matches: 4.

This clone was recorded a few times. As DNA, the CDR3 is TGTGCCAGCAGCCTACAGGGGAACTATGGCTACACCTTC. The encoded protein is CASSLQGNYGYTF. The rearrangement joins TRBV3-1 (or the pseudogene TRBV3-2) to TRBJ1-2, with 7 bases lining up with TRBD1. The length of the CDR3 is 13 residues. In germline, CDR1 is LGHDT, CDR2 YNNKEL (reference sequence). V shed 4 bases, J shed 2 bases, and the junction held 1 base outside the gene matches.

The chain has TRBV3-1 (or the pseudogene TRBV3-2) and TRBJ2-4; D may be TRBD2 (6 bases). V lost 0 bases, J lost 0 bases, and 9 bases lay in between. The CDR3 is made up of 16 amino acids. Germline lookup yields CDR1 LGHDT and CDR2 YNNKEL (reference sequence). The CDR3 spells CASSQEPGLAKNIQYF. CDR3 nucleotides: TGTGCCAGCAGCCAAGAACCGGGACTAGCCAAAAACATTCAGTACTTC.

This chain connects TRBV20-1 to TRBJ1-4; maybe TRBD1 (6 bases). The CDR3 covers 13 residues. V lost 3 bases and J 7 bases, leaving 12 bases between the germline ends. In germline, CDR1 is DFQATT, CDR2 SNEGSKA (reference sequence). The CDR3 reads CSASQGTGEKLFF. The CDR3 region has the DNA TGCAGTGCTAGTCAGGGGACGGGTGAAAAACTGTTTTTT.

This clone was seen ten or more times. The rearrangement links TRBV27 to TRBJ1-1, with a weak D call TRBD1 (5 bases). Germline V lookup: CDR1 MNHEY, CDR2 SMNVEV (reference sequence). Trimming removed 6 bases at V and 1 base at J, with 6 bases between. The CDR3 totals 12 residues. CDR3 nucleotide sequence: TGTGCCAGCAGAACAGGGAACACTGAAGCTTTCTTT. It translates to CASRTGNTEAFF.